The rows below give T cell receptor beta chains drawn from one sample of a study of OX40 agonist ivuxolimab in advanced cancers. The repertoire was sequenced with immunoSEQ multiplex PCR; TCRdb's copy has only in-frame clones and lacks some. Counted here are approximately 70,000 clones, 85% to 90% occurring once; the ten biggest clones make up 0.85% to 1%. The sample consisted of CD4+ or CD8+ T cells sorted from blood, taken in a trial of the OX40 agonist ivuxolimab. Every receptor here comes from an adult with an advanced solid tumor such as melanoma, head and neck, liver or kidney cancer. CDR3s include the opening cysteine and the closing phenylalanine or tryptophan. D genes are given only for firm matches. Rows may omit the clone size; those that give it use once, few, many or a size class.

TRBV28	NA	TRBJ2-1	15	TRBD1	CASSGTGPNYNEQFF	TGTGCCAGCAGCGGGACAGGACCAAACTACAATGAGCAGTTCTTC
TRBV7-3	NA	TRBJ2-6	12	NA	CASSSGANVLTF	TGTGCCAGCAGCTCTGGGGCCAACGTCCTGACTTTC
TRBV7-9	NA	TRBJ2-3	17	NA	CASSYLGRARNEGTQYF	TGTGCCAGCAGCTACTTAGGGCGGGCGAGAAACGAGGGTACGCAGTATTTT
TRBV5-1	NA	TRBJ1-5	14	NA	CASSDGQNNQPQHF	TGCGCCAGCTCCGACGGACAGAACAATCAGCCCCAGCATTTT
TRBV5-1	NA	TRBJ2-3	16	TRBD2	CASSSLAGASTDTQYF	TGCGCCAGCAGCTCACTAGCGGGGGCGAGCACAGATACGCAGTATTTT
TRBV7-9	NA	TRBJ1-1	12	NA	CASSLVGGSAFF	TGTGCCAGCAGCTTAGTCGGAGGGAGCGCTTTCTTT
TRBV11-3	NA	TRBJ2-7	14	TRBD2	CASSSIAGSYEQYF	TGTGCCAGCAGCTCCATAGCGGGCAGCTACGAGCAGTACTTC
TRBV6-5	NA	TRBJ2-1	14	NA	CASSRFETHNEQFF	TGTGCCAGCAGTCGATTCGAGACCCACAATGAGCAGTTCTTC
TRBV2	few	TRBJ2-7	14	TRBD2	CASSDASGGYEQYF	TGTGCCAGCAGTGACGCTAGCGGGGGATACGAGCAGTACTTC
TRBV11-3	NA	TRBJ2-5	13	TRBD1	CASGTGERETQYF	TGTGCCAGCGGGACAGGGGAGCGTGAGACCCAGTACTTC
TRBV6-1	NA	TRBJ1-3	16	NA	CASSEYEPASGNTIYF	TGTGCCAGCAGTGAATACGAACCCGCCTCTGGAAACACCATATATTTT
TRBV19	NA	TRBJ1-1	15	TRBD1	CASRGQASPNTEAFF	TGTGCCAGTAGAGGACAGGCCTCCCCCAACACTGAAGCTTTCTTT
TRBV6-4	NA	TRBJ2-3	15	NA	CASSADSGGGGTQYF	TGTGCCAGCAGCGCCGACAGTGGAGGCGGCGGTACGCAGTATTTT
TRBV19	NA	TRBJ1-5	11	NA	CASSSGQPQHF	TGTGCCAGTAGTTCGGGTCAGCCCCAGCATTTT
TRBV28	NA	TRBJ2-1	18	TRBD1	CASRPWGSGTGNDNEQFF	TGTGCCAGCAGGCCGTGGGGTTCCGGGACAGGGAACGACAATGAGCAGTTCTTC
TRBV11-2	NA	TRBJ2-5	13	NA	CASTKGQFETQYF	TGTGCCAGCACCAAAGGACAGTTCGAGACCCAGTACTTC
TRBV11-1	NA	TRBJ2-7	15	TRBD1	CASSPVGTGELEQYF	TGTGCCAGCAGCCCCGTCGGGACAGGGGAGCTCGAGCAGTACTTC
TRBV6-1	NA	TRBJ2-1	16	NA	CASSEYGMSSYNEQFF	TGTGCCAGCAGTGAATATGGGATGAGCTCCTACAATGAGCAGTTCTTC
TRBV7-2	NA	TRBJ1-1	12	NA	CASSLWGDEAFF	TGTGCCAGCAGCTTATGGGGGGATGAAGCTTTCTTT
TRBV6-1	NA	TRBJ1-5	13	NA	CASSFSANQPQHF	TGTGCCAGCAGCTTTAGCGCCAATCAGCCCCAGCATTTT